The rows below give T cell receptor beta chains drawn from one sample of a study of prognosis after radiotherapy for stage I lung cancer. In TCRdb, the multiplex PCR reads were re-called with MiXCR into one record per CDR3 protein. The data hold around 20,000 distinct CDR3 sequences, with about 40% observed a single time. The starting material was PBMCs, obtained before or after stereotactic body radiation therapy (not recorded which). The receptors derive from a donor over 45 with non-small cell lung cancer. CDR3s include the opening cysteine and the closing phenylalanine or tryptophan. The D gene is left open where the match is weak. Not every row has a clone size; where given, it reads once, few, many or a size class.

CDR3nt	CDR3aa	d_gene	v_gene	j_gene	len	abundance
TGTGCTAGTGGTTTGGACGGATACTATGGCTACACCTTC	CASGLDGYYGYTF	-	TRBV12-5	TRBJ1-2	13	few
TGTGCCAGCAGCCTTCAGGGGTTGGAGACCCAGTACTTC	CASSLQGLETQYF	-	TRBV3-1	TRBJ2-5	13	few
TGCGCCAGCAGCCAACCCGGACTAGCGAGTACCTACAATGAGCAGTTCTTC	CASSQPGLASTYNEQFF	TRBD2	TRBV4-1	TRBJ2-1	17	many
TGTGCCAGCAGTCCCGGGACTAGCGAAAGTACAGATACGCAGTATTTT	CASSPGTSESTDTQYF	TRBD2	TRBV28	TRBJ2-3	16	many
TGTGCCAGCCAACGACAGGGATCTTTCGGGGAGCTGTTTTTT	CASQRQGSFGELFF	TRBD1	TRBV7-9	TRBJ2-2	14	-
TGTGCCAGCAGCCAAGATGTGGGACAGGGGTATAACTATGGCTACACCTTC	CASSQDVGQGYNYGYTF	TRBD1	TRBV4-2	TRBJ1-2	17	many
TGCAGTGCTAGACCCGCCCGACCCCGGAACACTGAAGCTTTCTTT	CSARPARPRNTEAFF	-	TRBV20-1	TRBJ1-1	15	-
TGTGCCAGCTCACCACAGGGGGGGAACACTGAAGCTTTCTTT	CASSPQGGNTEAFF	-	TRBV18	TRBJ1-1	14	many
TGTGCCGGTAGTATAAAGACCGACGCTAACTATGGCTACACCTTC	CAGSIKTDANYGYTF	-	TRBV19	TRBJ1-2	15	-
TGTGCCAGCAGTTACGCAGACAGGGGCTCGGGTAATTCGCCCCTCCACTTT	CASSYADRGSGNSPLHF	TRBD1	TRBV6-4	TRBJ1-6	17	once
TGTGCCAGCAGTAGGACTAGCGGGAGGGCCCTCGATGAGCAGTTCTTC	CASSRTSGRALDEQFF	TRBD2	TRBV6-1	TRBJ2-1	16	-
TGTGCCAGCAGCCTTGATAGCCAGCCAACCGAGCAGTACTTC	CASSLDSQPTEQYF	-	TRBV7-9	TRBJ2-7	14	many
TGTGCCAGTAGCACTAGCGCCTACCAAGAGACCCAGTACTTC	CASSTSAYQETQYF	TRBD2	TRBV19	TRBJ2-5	14	many
TGTGCCAGCAGTGAAGGGGCAGGGGGCAATCAGCCCCAGCATTTT	CASSEGAGGNQPQHF	-	TRBV6-2/TRBV6-3	TRBJ1-5	15	-
TGTGCCAGCAGCTTAGCTAGCGGGGACTACGAGCAGTACTTC	CASSLASGDYEQYF	TRBD2	TRBV7-6	TRBJ2-7	14	many
TGTGCCACCAGCAGATCCCCGGGACCGAAAGGCTCTGGAAACACCATATATTTT	CATSRSPGPKGSGNTIYF	-	TRBV15	TRBJ1-3	18	many
TGCAGTGCTAGTCTGAACTCCCTGGGTTACAATGAGCAGTTCTTC	CSASLNSLGYNEQFF	-	TRBV20-1	TRBJ2-1	15	many
TGTGCCACCATCAGAGATTCCCCGGGGACTGGTGAAAAACTGTTTTTT	CATIRDSPGTGEKLFF	-	TRBV15	TRBJ1-4	16	-
TGCAGTGCTAGAGACCCAGCGGGGCGCTCCTACGAGCAGTACTTC	CSARDPAGRSYEQYF	TRBD2	TRBV20-1	TRBJ2-7	15	medium-sized
TGCAGTGCTGATCACTCTAGCGGGAGCTCCTACGAGCAGTACTTC	CSADHSSGSSYEQYF	TRBD2	TRBV20-1	TRBJ2-7	15	many
TGTGCCAGCAGCCAATCAGTACAAAAACTGTTTTTT	CASSQSVQKLFF	-	TRBV3-1	TRBJ1-4	12	many
TGTGCCAGCAAACCGACTAGCGGATACGAGCAGTACTTC	CASKPTSGYEQYF	TRBD2	TRBV28	TRBJ2-7	13	-
TGTGCCAGCAGCGCTCTTTTCGACAGGGGGTACGAGCAGTACTTC	CASSALFDRGYEQYF	TRBD1	TRBV7-2	TRBJ2-7	15	many
TGTGCCATCAGTGAGACTCTAGCGGGGGTTTACAATGAGCAGTTCTTC	CAISETLAGVYNEQFF	TRBD2	TRBV10-3	TRBJ2-1	16	many
TGTGCCAGTAGTATAGAAGACAGGGGGCCCAATGAGCAGTTCTTC	CASSIEDRGPNEQFF	TRBD1	TRBV19	TRBJ2-1	15	-
TGTGCCAGCAGCCCCAGGGAAACTGAAGCTTTCTTT	CASSPRETEAFF	-	TRBV7-2	TRBJ1-1	12	many
TGCAGCGTTGAAGAAGTGGACAGCCAATCTTACGTCTATGGCTACACCTTC	CSVEEVDSQSYVYGYTF	-	TRBV29-1	TRBJ1-2	17	-
TGTGCCAGCAGCCCGGACAGGGTCTCTTCTAGCACAGATACGCAGTATTTT	CASSPDRVSSSTDTQYF	TRBD1	TRBV5-5	TRBJ2-3	17	-
TGTGCCAGCAGCGTAGTTGGGGGGGTGGCCGAGCAGTACTTC	CASSVVGGVAEQYF	TRBD2	TRBV9	TRBJ2-7	14	-
TGTGCCTGGAGTGTACAGGGGTTTGCAGATACGCAGTATTTT	CAWSVQGFADTQYF	TRBD1	TRBV30	TRBJ2-3	14	many
TGTGCCACCAGTGAGAGGGATAAATTCACAGATACGCAGTATTTT	CATSERDKFTDTQYF	-	TRBV24-1	TRBJ2-3	15	many
TGCGCCAGCACCCCGGGAGAGCAGAATCAGCCCCAGCATTTT	CASTPGEQNQPQHF	-	TRBV4-1	TRBJ1-5	14	many
TGTGCCAGCAGCTTAGGCAGGGGTGATGGGGCCAACGTCCTGACTTTC	CASSLGRGDGANVLTF	-	TRBV11-3	TRBJ2-6	16	-
TGTGCCAGCAGCCTTAGACGAGGGGTGCAGTACTTC	CASSLRRGVQYF	-	TRBV3-1	TRBJ2-7	12	many
TGTGCCAGCAGCCCCAGCGTTATGAACACTGAAGCTTTCTTT	CASSPSVMNTEAFF	-	TRBV7-8	TRBJ1-1	14	-
TGCAGTGCTAGAGGGGACGACAGTACAATTGAAGCTTTCTTT	CSARGDDSTIEAFF	-	TRBV20-1	TRBJ1-1	14	many
TGCAGCGTACAGGGGAGGGACACTGAAGCTTTCTTT	CSVQGRDTEAFF	TRBD1	TRBV29-1	TRBJ1-1	12	many
TGTGCCAGCAGCTTAGGACAGGGAGGGGAACAGCCCCAGCATTTT	CASSLGQGGEQPQHF	TRBD1	TRBV11-2	TRBJ1-5	15	-
TGTGCCAGCAGCGAGTCGCGAGCTGGAAACACCATATATTTT	CASSESRAGNTIYF	-	TRBV9	TRBJ1-3	14	many
TGTGCCAGCAGTGAAAACGAAGAAGACGAGCAGTACTTC	CASSENEEDEQYF	-	TRBV6-1	TRBJ2-7	13	medium-sized
TGCGCCAGCAGCTTGGGTCCAGAGGGAGGCGGGGAGCTGTTTTTT	CASSLGPEGGGELFF	-	TRBV5-1	TRBJ2-2	15	-
TGCGCCAGCAGCTTGGCGGAGACCCAGTACTTC	CASSLAETQYF	-	TRBV5-1	TRBJ2-5	11	many